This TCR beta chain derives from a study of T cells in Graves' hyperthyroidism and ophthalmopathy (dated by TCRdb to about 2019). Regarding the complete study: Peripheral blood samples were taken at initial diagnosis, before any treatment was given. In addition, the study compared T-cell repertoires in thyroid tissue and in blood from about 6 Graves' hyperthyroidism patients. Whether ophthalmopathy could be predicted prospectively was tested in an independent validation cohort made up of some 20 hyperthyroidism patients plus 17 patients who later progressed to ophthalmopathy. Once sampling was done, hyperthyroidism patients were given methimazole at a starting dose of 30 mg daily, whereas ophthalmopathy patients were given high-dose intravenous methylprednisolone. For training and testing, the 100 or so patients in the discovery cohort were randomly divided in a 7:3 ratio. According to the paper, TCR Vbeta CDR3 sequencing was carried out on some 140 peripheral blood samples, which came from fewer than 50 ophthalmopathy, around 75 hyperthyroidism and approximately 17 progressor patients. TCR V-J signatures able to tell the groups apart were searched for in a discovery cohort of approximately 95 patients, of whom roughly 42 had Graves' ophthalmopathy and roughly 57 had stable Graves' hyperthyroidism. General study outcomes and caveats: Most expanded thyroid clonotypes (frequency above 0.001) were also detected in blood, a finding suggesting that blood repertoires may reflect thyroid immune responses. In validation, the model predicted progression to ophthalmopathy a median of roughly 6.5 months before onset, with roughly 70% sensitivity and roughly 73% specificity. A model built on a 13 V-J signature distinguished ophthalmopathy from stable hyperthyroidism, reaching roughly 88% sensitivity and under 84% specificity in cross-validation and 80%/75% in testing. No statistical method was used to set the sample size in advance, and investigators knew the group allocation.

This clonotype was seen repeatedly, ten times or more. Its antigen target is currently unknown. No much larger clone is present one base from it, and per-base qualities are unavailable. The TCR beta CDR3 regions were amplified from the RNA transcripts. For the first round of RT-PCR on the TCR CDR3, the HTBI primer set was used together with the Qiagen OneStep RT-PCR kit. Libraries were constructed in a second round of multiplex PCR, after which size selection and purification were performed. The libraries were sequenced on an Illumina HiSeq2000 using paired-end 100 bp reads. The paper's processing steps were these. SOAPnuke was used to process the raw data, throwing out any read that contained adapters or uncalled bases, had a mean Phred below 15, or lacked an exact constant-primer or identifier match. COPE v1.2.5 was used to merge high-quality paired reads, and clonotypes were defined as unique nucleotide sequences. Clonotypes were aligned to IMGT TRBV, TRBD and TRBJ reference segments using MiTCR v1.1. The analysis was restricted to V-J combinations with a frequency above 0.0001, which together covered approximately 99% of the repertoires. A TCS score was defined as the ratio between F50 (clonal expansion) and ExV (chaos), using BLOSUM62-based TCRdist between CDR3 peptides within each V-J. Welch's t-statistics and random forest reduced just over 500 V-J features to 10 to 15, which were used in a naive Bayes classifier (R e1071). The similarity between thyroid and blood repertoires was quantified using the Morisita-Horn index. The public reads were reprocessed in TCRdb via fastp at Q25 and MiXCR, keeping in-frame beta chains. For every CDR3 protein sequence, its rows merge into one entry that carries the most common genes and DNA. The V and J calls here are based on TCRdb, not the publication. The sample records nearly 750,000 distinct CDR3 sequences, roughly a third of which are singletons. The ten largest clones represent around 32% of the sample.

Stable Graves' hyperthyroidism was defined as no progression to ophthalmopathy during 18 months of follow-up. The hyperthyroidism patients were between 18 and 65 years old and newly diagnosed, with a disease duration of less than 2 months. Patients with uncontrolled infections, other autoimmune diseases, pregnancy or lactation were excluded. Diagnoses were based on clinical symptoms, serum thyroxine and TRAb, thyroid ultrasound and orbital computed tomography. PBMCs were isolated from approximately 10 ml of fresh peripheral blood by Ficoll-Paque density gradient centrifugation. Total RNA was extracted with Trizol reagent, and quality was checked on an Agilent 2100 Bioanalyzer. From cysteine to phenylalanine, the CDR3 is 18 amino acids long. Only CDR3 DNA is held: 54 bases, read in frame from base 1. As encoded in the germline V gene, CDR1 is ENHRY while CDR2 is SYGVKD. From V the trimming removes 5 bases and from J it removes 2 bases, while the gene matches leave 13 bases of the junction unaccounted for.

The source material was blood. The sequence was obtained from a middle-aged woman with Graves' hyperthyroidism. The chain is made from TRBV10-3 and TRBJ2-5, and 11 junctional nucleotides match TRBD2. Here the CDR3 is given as CAISSGEVTSGTQETQYF. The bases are TGTGCCATCAGTTCGGGCGAGGTGACTAGCGGGACACAAGAGACCCAGTACTTC.